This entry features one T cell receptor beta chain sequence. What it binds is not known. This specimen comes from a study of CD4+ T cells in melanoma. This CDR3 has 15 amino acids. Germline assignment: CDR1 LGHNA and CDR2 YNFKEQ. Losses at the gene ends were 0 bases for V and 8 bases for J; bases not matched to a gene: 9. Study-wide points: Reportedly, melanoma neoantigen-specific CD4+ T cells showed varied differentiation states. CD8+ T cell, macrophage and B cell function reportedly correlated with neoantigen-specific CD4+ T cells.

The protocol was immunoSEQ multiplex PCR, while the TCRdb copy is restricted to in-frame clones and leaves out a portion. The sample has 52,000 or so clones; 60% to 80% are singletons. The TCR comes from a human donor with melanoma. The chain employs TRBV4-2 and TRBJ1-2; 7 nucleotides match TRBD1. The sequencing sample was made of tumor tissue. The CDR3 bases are TGTGCCAGCAGCCAAGATGGGGGGACAGCGGCGGGCTACACCTTC. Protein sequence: CASSQDGGTAAGYTF.